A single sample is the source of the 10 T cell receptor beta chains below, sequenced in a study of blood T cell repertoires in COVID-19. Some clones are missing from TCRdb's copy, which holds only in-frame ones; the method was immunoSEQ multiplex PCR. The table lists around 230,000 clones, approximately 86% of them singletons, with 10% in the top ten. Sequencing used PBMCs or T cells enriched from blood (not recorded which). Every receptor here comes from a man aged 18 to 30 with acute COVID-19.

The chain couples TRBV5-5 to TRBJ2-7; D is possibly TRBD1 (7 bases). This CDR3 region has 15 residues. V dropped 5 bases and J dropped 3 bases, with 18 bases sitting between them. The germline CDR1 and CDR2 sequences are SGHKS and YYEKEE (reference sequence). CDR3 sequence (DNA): TGTGCCAGCAGTCTTCAGACAGGGCGGGACTACGAGCAGTACTTC. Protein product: CASSLQTGRDYEQYF.

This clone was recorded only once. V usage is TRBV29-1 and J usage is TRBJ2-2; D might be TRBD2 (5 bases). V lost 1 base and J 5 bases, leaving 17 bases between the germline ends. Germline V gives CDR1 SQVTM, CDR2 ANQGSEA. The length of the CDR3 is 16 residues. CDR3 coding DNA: TGCAGCGTTGAAGTGGCGGAGGCGGTTGTGACCGGGGAGCTGTTTTTT. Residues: CSVEVAEAVVTGELFF.

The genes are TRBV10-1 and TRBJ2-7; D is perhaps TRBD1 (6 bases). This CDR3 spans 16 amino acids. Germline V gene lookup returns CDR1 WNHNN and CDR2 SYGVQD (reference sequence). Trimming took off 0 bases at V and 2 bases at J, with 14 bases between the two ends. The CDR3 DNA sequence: TGCGCCAGCAGTGAGTCGGCTCAGGGGAGTACCTACGAGCAGTACTTC. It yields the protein CASSESAQGSTYEQYF.

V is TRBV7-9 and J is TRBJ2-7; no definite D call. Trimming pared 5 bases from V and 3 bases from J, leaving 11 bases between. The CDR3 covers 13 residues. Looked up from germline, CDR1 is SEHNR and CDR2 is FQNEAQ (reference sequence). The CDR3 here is CASSPLGVYEQYF. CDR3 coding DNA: TGTGCCAGCAGCCCGCTAGGAGTCTACGAGCAGTACTTC.

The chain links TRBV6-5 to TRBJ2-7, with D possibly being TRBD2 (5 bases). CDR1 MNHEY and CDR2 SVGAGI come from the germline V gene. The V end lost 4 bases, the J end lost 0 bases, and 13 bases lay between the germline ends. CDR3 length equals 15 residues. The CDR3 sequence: CASSLYGEASYEQYF. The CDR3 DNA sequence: TGTGCCAGCAGTTTATACGGGGAAGCCTCCTACGAGCAGTACTTC.

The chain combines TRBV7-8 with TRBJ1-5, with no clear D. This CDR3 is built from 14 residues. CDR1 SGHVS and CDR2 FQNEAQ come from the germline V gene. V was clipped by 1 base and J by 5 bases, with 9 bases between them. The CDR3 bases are TGTGCCAGCAGCTTAGGAAACAGCTATCAGCCCCAGCATTTT. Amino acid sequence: CASSLGNSYQPQHF. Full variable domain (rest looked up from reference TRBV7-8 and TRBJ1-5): GAGVSQSPRYKVAKRGQDVALRCDPISGHVSLFWYQQALGQGPEFLTYFQNEAQLDKSGLPSDRFFAERPEGSVSTLKIQRTQQEDSAVYLCASSLGNSYQPQHFGDGTRLSIL.

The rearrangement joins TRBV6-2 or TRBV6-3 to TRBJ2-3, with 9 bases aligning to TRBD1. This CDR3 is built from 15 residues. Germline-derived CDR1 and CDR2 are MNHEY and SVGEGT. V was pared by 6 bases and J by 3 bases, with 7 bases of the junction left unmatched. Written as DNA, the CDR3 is TGTGCCAGCAGCGCGGGACAGGGTACGACAGATACGCAGTATTTT. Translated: CASSAGQGTTDTQYF.

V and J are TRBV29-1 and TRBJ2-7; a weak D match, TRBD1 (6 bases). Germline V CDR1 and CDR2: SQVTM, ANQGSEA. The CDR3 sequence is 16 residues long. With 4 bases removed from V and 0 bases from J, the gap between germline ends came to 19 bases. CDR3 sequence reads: CSVVSAGGWNSYEQYF. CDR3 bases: TGCAGCGTTGTATCGGCTGGGGGCTGGAACTCCTACGAGCAGTACTTC.

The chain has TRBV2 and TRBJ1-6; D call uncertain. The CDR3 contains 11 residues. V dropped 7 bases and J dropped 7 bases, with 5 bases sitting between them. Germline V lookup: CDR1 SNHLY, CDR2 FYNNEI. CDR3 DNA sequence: TGTGCCAGCACAATGAATTCACCCCTCCACTTT. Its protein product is CASTMNSPLHF.

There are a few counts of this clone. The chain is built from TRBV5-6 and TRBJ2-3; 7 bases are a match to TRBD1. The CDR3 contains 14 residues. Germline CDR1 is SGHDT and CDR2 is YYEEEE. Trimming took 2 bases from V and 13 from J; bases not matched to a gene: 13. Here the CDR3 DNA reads TGTGCCAGCAGCTTCCGGGACAGACCTACTAGGGAGTATTTT. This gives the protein CASSFRDRPTREYF. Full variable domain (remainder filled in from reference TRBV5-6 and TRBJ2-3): DAGVTQSPTHLIKTRGQQVTLRCSPKSGHDTVSWYQQALGQGPQFIFQYYEEEERQRGNFPDRFSGHQFPNYSSELNVNALLLGDSALYLCASSFRDRPTREYFGPGTRLTVL.